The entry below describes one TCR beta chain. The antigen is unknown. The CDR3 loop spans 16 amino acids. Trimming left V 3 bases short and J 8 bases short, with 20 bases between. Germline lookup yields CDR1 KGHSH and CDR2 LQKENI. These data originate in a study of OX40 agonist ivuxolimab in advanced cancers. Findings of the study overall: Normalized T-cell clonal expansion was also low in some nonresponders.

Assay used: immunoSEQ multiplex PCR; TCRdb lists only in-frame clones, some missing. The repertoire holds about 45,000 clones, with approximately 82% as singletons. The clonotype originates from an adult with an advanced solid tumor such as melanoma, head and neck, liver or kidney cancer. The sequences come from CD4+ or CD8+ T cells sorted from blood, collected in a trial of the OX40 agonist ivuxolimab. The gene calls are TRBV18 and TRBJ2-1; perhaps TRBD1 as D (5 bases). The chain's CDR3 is CASSPTHGEGVHEQFF. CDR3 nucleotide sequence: TGTGCCAGCTCACCGACCCATGGGGAAGGGGTCCATGAGCAGTTCTTC.